This T cell receptor beta chain was sequenced in a study of OX40 agonist ivuxolimab in advanced cancers. Overall study: A mean age of roughly 60 years, range roughly 20 to 85, was recorded, and 70% to 85% were male.

The data were produced by immunoSEQ multiplex PCR, yet TCRdb's version contains in-frame clones alone and is incomplete. The sample has 55,000 to 75,000 clones; around 86% are singletons. The table lists this clone with a count of one. This CDR3 region has 14 residues. After removal of 4 bases from V and 6 bases from J, the junction contained 3 bases not matched to a gene. Germline V gives CDR1 SGHRS, CDR2 YFSETQ. The sequence was collected from an adult with an advanced solid tumor such as melanoma, head and neck, liver or kidney cancer. The source was CD4+ or CD8+ T cells sorted from blood, collected in a trial of the OX40 agonist ivuxolimab. V usage is TRBV5-1 and J usage is TRBJ2-1; 11 bases map to TRBD2. The chain's CDR3 is CASSPGTSGNEQFF. CDR3 nucleotides: TGCGCCAGCAGCCCCGGGACTAGCGGCAATGAGCAGTTCTTC. Variable domain in full (rest from reference TRBV5-1 and TRBJ2-1): KAGVTQTPRYLIKTRGQQVTLSCSPISGHRSVSWYQQTPGQGLQFLFEYFSETQRNKGNFPGRFSGRQFSNSRSEMNVSTLELGDSALYLCASSPGTSGNEQFFGPGTRLTVL.